The clone carrying this TCR beta chain appeared a single time. Per the germline V gene, CDR1 is SGHTA and CDR2 is FQGTGA. CDR3 length equals 15 residues. Trimming cost V 5 bases and J 1 base, with 12 bases left between them. The record originates from a study of blood T cell repertoires in COVID-19. About the research overall: The study drew acute and convalescent COVID-19 samples from the United States, Italy and Spain. In each case, the material was cDNA or gDNA derived from T cells, B-cell-depleted T cells, or PBMCs.

All recovered Cohort 3 donors got two negative PCRs, got clearance, or saw symptom resolution. Source study methods: Amplification of reference gene primers was used by the study to estimate nucleated cell counts. Here immunoSEQ multiplex PCR was the method, and the copy in TCRdb shows in-frame clones only, minus some. V, J and clone size are taken as reported in that table, and D and trimming were inferred from the DNA itself. The sample includes about 310,000 clones, about 88% of them seen just once. The rearrangement joins TRBV7-3 to TRBJ2-1; the D gene is possibly TRBD1 (6 bases). This TCR was recovered from a middle-aged woman who had recovered from COVID-19. Sequenced: PBMCs or T cells enriched from blood (not recorded which). This CDR3 reads CASSLGHPSYNEQFF. The CDR3 DNA reads TGTGCCAGCAGCCTGGGACACCCGTCCTACAATGAGCAGTTCTTC.